This is a list of T cell receptor beta chains from one sample in a study of OX40 agonist ivuxolimab in advanced cancers. Produced via immunoSEQ multiplex PCR; TCRdb's table is partial and in-frame only. The profile covers 45,000 to 55,000 clones, with 83% appearing a single time and roughly 1.2% taken by the ten largest. The sample here was CD4+ or CD8+ T cells sorted from blood, taken in a trial of the OX40 agonist ivuxolimab. Source of these receptors: an adult with an advanced solid tumor such as melanoma, head and neck, liver or kidney cancer. Both conserved end residues are part of each CDR3. The D gene is left open where the match is weak. Clone size, where shown, is once, few, many, or a class for clones that have expanded.

>few|TRBJ1-2|.|TRBV7-2
CASSDVLLNYGYTF
TGTGCCAGCAGCGACGTCTTATTAAACTATGGCTACACCTTC
>few|TRBJ2-1|TRBD1|TRBV6-5
CASRGRDSLDEQFF
TGTGCCAGCAGGGGCCGGGACAGTCTCGATGAGCAGTTCTTC
>.|TRBJ1-5|.|TRBV21-1
CASSSLTSDCQVNQPQHF
TGTGCCAGCAGCAGCCTTACCTCGGACTGTCAGGTTAATCAGCCCCAGCATTTT
>.|TRBJ1-6|.|TRBV7-3
CASSPTASSNSPLHF
TGTGCCAGCAGCCCGACAGCTTCCAGTAATTCACCCCTCCACTTT
>.|TRBJ2-3|TRBD2|TRBV5-8
CASSFAGGSTDTQYF
TGTGCCAGCAGCTTTGCGGGGGGTAGCACAGATACGCAGTATTTT
>.|TRBJ1-2|TRBD1|TRBV28
CASSLGPPGQGPSNYGYTF
TGTGCCAGCAGTTTAGGCCCCCCGGGACAGGGTCCCTCGAACTATGGCTACACCTTC
>.|TRBJ2-7|.|TRBV7-2
CASSLDGVNYEQYF
TGTGCCAGCAGCTTAGACGGGGTCAACTACGAGCAGTACTTC
>.|TRBJ2-7|TRBD1|TRBV19
CASSIGTGNYEQYF
TGTGCCAGTAGTATCGGGACAGGGAACTACGAGCAGTACTTC
>.|TRBJ1-4|.|TRBV7-2
CASSQTATGEKLFF
TGTGCCAGCAGCCAAACAGCGACCGGTGAAAAACTGTTTTTT
>.|TRBJ2-3|.|TRBV19
CASSIGYVDTDTQYF
TGTGCCAGTAGTATAGGCTACGTGGACACAGATACGCAGTATTTT
>.|TRBJ1-5|.|TRBV19
CASSISGFEQPQHF
TGTGCCAGTAGTATTTCTGGGTTTGAACAGCCCCAGCATTTT
>.|TRBJ1-2|.|TRBV11-2
CASSLIRMGDYGYTF
TGTGCCAGCAGCTTAATCCGCATGGGAGACTATGGCTACACCTTC
>.|TRBJ1-2|.|TRBV7-2
CASSQAGYGYTF
TGTGCCAGCAGCCAGGCGGGGTATGGCTACACCTTC
>.|TRBJ1-5|TRBD1|TRBV7-2
CASSLVAGGWNNQPQHF
TGTGCCAGCAGCTTAGTGGCAGGGGGGTGGAACAATCAGCCCCAGCATTTT
>.|TRBJ2-7|.|TRBV18
CASSQKSDPISYEQYF
TGTGCCAGCTCGCAAAAAAGCGACCCCATCTCCTACGAGCAGTACTTC
>.|TRBJ1-5|.|TRBV18
CASSPTTGGGNQPQHF
TGTGCCAGCTCACCTACGACAGGAGGTGGTAATCAGCCCCAGCATTTT
>.|TRBJ2-7|.|TRBV5-1
CASSLGRQARTYEQYF
TGCGCCAGCAGCTTGGGTCGACAGGCGAGGACCTACGAGCAGTACTTC
>.|TRBJ1-2|TRBD1|TRBV27
CASSLNYATGDGYTF
TGTGCCAGCAGTTTGAACTATGCGACAGGGGATGGCTACACCTTC
>.|TRBJ1-1|.|TRBV6-1
CASSRQLHTEAFF
TGTGCCAGCAGTAGACAGCTCCACACTGAAGCTTTCTTT
>.|TRBJ1-1|TRBD1|TRBV5-8
CASSGGQVNTEAFF
TGTGCCAGCAGCGGGGGACAGGTGAACACTGAAGCTTTCTTT
>.|TRBJ1-1|.|TRBV14
CASSQQGRRKLNTEAFF
TGTGCCAGCAGCCAGCAGGGGCGCCGGAAGTTGAACACTGAAGCTTTCTTT
>.|TRBJ1-1|.|TRBV4-1
CASSRVVDTEAFF
TGCGCCAGCAGCCGAGTAGTGGACACTGAAGCTTTCTTT
>.|TRBJ1-6|.|TRBV9
CASSAGIEANSPLHF
TGTGCCAGCAGCGCCGGGATTGAGGCGAATTCACCCCTCCACTTT
>once|TRBJ2-6|.|TRBV5-4
CASTLVRGTYSGANVLTF
TGTGCCAGCACGCTGGTCCGGGGGACCTACTCTGGGGCCAACGTCCTGACTTTC
>.|TRBJ2-2|TRBD1|TRBV9
CASSVGTAFGELFF
TGTGCCAGCAGCGTCGGGACAGCATTCGGGGAGCTGTTTTTT
>.|TRBJ2-5|.|TRBV6-6
CASRAGGDGETQYF
TGTGCCAGCAGAGCAGGGGGGGACGGAGAGACCCAGTACTTC
>.|TRBJ1-5|.|TRBV5-6
CASSLIWGPNQPQHF
TGTGCCAGCAGCTTGATTTGGGGGCCCAATCAGCCCCAGCATTTT